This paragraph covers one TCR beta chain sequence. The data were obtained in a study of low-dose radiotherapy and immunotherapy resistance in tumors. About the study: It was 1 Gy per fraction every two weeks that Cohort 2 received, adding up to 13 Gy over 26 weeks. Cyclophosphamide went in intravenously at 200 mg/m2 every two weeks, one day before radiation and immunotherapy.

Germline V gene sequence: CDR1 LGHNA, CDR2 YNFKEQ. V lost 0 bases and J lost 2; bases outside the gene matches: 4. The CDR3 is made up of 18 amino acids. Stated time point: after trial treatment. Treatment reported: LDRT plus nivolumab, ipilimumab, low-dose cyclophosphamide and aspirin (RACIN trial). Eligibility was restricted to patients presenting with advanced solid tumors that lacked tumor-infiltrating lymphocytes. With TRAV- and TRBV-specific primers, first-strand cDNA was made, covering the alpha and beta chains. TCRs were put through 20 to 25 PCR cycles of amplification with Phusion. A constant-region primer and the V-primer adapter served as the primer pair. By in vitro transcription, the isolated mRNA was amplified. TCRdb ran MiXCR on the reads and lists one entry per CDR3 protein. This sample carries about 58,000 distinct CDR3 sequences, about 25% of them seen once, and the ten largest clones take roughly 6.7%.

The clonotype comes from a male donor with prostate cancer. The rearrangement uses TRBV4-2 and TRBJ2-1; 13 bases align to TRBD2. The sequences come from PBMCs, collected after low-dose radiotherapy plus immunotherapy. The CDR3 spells CASSQETSGRNPYNEQFF. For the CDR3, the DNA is TGTGCCAGCAGCCAAGAGACTAGCGGGAGGAACCCCTACAATGAGCAGTTCTTC.